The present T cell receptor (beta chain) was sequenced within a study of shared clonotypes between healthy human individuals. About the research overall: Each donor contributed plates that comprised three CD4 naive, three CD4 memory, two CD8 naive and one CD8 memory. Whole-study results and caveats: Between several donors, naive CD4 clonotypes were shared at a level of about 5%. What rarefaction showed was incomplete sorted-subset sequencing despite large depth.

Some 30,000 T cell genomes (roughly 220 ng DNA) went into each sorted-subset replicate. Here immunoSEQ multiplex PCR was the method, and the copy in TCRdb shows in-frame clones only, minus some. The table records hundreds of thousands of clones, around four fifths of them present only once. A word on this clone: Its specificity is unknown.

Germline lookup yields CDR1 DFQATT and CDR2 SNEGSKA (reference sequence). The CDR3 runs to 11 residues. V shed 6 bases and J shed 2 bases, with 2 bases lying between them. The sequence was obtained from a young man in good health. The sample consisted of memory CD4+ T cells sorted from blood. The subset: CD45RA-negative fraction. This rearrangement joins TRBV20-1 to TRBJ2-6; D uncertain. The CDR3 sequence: CSAPGANVLTF. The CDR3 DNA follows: TGCAGTGCACCTGGGGCCAACGTCCTGACTTTC.